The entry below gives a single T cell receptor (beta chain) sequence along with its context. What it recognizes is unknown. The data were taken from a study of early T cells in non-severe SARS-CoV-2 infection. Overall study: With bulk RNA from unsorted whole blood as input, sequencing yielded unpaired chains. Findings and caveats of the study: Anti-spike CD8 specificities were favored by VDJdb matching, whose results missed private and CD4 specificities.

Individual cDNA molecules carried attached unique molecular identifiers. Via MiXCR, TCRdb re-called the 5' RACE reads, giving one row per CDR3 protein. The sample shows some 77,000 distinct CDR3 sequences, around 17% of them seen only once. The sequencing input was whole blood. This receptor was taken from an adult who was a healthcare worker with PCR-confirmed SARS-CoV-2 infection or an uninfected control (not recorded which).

As DNA, the CDR3 is TGTGCCAGAGGAGATAGCACAGATACGCAGTATTTT. It encodes CARGDSTDTQYF. The rearrangement uses TRBV6-1 and TRBJ2-3, with D hard to call. The germline V and J ends were trimmed by 9 bases and 0 bases, with 7 bases remaining between them. Germline V gene data show CDR1 as MNHNS and CDR2 as SASEGT. The CDR3 has 12 residues.